This T cell receptor (beta chain) was retrieved from a study of CD8+ T cells in alopecia areata. The wider study: Those treated were given oral tofacitinib at 5 to 10 mg twice daily.

Regarding the study as a whole: Scalp clonality and expanded CD8+ clones among the top 100 fell significantly with tofacitinib. Because of a solitary nonresponder, the connection of baseline CD8+ expansion to response stays uncertain.

Points on this clone: The antigen remains undetermined.

RNA, once extracted, was reverse transcribed into cDNA for use as the sequencing template. The repertoire was sequenced with immunoSEQ multiplex PCR; TCRdb's copy has only in-frame clones and lacks some. Of 150,000 to 200,000 clones detected, about three fifths appear once; the ten largest clones hold approximately 0.91%. Treatment: oral pan-JAK inhibitor, 5-10 mg twice daily. Sorted out of PBMCs were CD4+ T cells and CD8+ T cells. V gave up 3 bases and J gave up 7 bases, with 7 bases separating them. This CDR3 is 10 amino acids long. Looked up from germline, CDR1 is SQVTM and CDR2 is ANQGSEA. The chain combines TRBV29-1 with TRBJ2-7; D unclear. Specimen: CD4+ T cells sorted from blood, collected at week 4, from a patient treated with tofacitinib. The clonotype was recovered from a human donor with alopecia areata. The CDR3 sequence is CSVETEEQYF. The CDR3, as DNA: TGCAGCGTTGAGACCGAGGAGCAGTACTTC.